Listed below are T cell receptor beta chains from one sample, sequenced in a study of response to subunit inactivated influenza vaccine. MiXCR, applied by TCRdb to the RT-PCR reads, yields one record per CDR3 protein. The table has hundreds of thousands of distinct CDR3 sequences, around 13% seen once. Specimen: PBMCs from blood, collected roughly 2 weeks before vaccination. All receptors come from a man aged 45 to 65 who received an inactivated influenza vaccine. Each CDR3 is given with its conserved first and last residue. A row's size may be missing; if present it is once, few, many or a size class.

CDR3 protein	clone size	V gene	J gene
CASSHSWTGTDTQYF	few	TRBV6-5	TRBJ2-3
CASSLRSGPYNEQFF	many	TRBV6-5	TRBJ2-1
CSARDYRGLLEKLFF	many	TRBV20-1	TRBJ1-4
CSVVVGGITGELFF	-	TRBV29-1	TRBJ2-2
CASSLDGRGTYNEQFF	-	TRBV5-1	TRBJ2-1
CASSLDKGYGYTF	-	TRBV2	TRBJ1-2
CASSGEVINEQFF	-	TRBV5-1	TRBJ2-1
CASSHLSGTGSEKLFF	-	TRBV6-2/TRBV6-3	TRBJ1-4
CASSLAGRSNTEAFF	-	TRBV7-2	TRBJ1-1
CSVYQRTNTGELFF	-	TRBV29-1	TRBJ2-2
CASRPPGRDAIQYF	few	TRBV7-9	TRBJ2-4
CASSSSGRIYEQYF	-	TRBV6-2/TRBV6-3	TRBJ2-7
CASSLKTGTGDYGYTF	many	TRBV13	TRBJ1-2
CASSRSGIAETQYF	few	TRBV12-3/TRBV12-4	TRBJ2-5
CASSQGQVGEQFF	few	TRBV6-2/TRBV6-3	TRBJ2-1
CASSLFPPGDGNQPQHF	few	TRBV5-1	TRBJ1-5
CASSLCTHPSRTDTQYF	-	TRBV7-4	TRBJ2-3
CASSEQWQGTDEQYF	-	TRBV11-2	TRBJ2-7
CAISESGSGTPALHF	few	TRBV10-3	TRBJ1-6
CASTPDGTVKNIQYF	many	TRBV12-3/TRBV12-4	TRBJ2-4
CSARRLSSSYNEQFF	-	TRBV20-1	TRBJ2-1
CASRPTGSNTEAFF	-	TRBV12-3/TRBV12-4	TRBJ1-1
CAISAGGDSNQPQHF	-	TRBV10-3	TRBJ1-5
CASSLMLAAYNEQFF	-	TRBV7-6	TRBJ2-1
CSARDVGQLTYEQYF	-	TRBV20-1	TRBJ2-7
CASSNPGGNTQYF	-	TRBV12-3/TRBV12-4	TRBJ2-3
CSARDLQGPGNTIYF	many	TRBV20-1	TRBJ1-3
CSVEDRGPGNTIYF	many	TRBV29-1	TRBJ1-3
CASSFFAQETQYF	many	TRBV12-3/TRBV12-4	TRBJ2-5
CASSKVLAGVIPNTGELFF	many	TRBV21-1	TRBJ2-2
CASSYVQGSNSPLHF	few	TRBV6-2/TRBV6-3	TRBJ1-6
CASSLHRQSTGELFF	few	TRBV4-3	TRBJ2-2
CASSFKVRDNMNF	-	TRBV12-3/TRBV12-4	TRBJ2-5
CASSLAGYPSSYNEQFF	-	TRBV7-8	TRBJ2-1
CASSFSRANEQFF	-	TRBV7-2	TRBJ2-1
CARQTSGNYEQYF	-	TRBV7-8	TRBJ2-7
CASSFLQDQETQYF	few	TRBV28	TRBJ2-5
CASTRTYRGVDGYTF	-	TRBV19	TRBJ1-2
CASSLGPRGANNEQFF	many	TRBV7-9	TRBJ2-1
CSAGWGAEYEQYF	few	TRBV20-1	TRBJ2-7
CASSPGWEQFF	-	TRBV28	TRBJ2-1
CASSISGGGEQYF	few	TRBV25-1	TRBJ2-7